The present T cell receptor beta chain was sequenced within a study of T cell changes during pregnancy in multiple sclerosis. The data were produced by immunoSEQ multiplex PCR, yet TCRdb's version contains in-frame clones alone and is incomplete. The sample lists about 86,000 clones; approximately 90% were seen once. In germline, CDR1 is LGHNA, CDR2 YNFKEQ. V gave up 0 bases and J gave up 5 bases; unmatched junction bases: 8. This CDR3 is 17 amino acids long. The TCR sequence derives from a female donor in good health, enrolled as a control in a pregnancy study. This chain connects TRBV4-2 to TRBJ2-3; the match to TRBD2 covers 10 bases. The specimen comprised peripheral blood, sampled in the first trimester of pregnancy. The CDR3 is CASSQDSAGGDGDTQYF. Written as DNA, the CDR3 is TGTGCCAGCAGCCAAGATTCAGCGGGGGGGGATGGAGATACGCAGTATTTT.